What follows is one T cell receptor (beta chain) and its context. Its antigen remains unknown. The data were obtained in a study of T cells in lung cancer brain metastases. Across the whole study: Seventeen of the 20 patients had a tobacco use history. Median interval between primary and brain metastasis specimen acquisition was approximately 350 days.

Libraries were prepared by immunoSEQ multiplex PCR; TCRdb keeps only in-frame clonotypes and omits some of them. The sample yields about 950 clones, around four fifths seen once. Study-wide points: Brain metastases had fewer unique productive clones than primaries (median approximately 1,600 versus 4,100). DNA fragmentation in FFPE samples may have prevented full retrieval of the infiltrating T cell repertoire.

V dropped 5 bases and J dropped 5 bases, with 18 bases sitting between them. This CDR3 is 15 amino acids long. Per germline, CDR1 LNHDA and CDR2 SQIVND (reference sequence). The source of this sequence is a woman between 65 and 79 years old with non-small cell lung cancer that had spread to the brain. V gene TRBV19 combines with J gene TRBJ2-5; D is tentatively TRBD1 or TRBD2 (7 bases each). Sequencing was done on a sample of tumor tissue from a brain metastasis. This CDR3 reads CASSLGRGLGETQYF. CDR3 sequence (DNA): TGTGCCAGTAGTCTGGGGAGGGGGCTCGGGGAGACCCAGTACTTC.